These T cell receptor beta chains were read from a single sample in a study of blood T cell repertoires in COVID-19. Using immunoSEQ multiplex PCR, the repertoire was profiled, and TCRdb retains in-frame clones only, with some absent. This sample has around 200,000 clones, with 80% to 90% found just once. Material: peripheral blood. These receptors all come from a woman aged 50 to 60 with acute or convalescent COVID-19. CDR3s include the opening cysteine and the closing phenylalanine or tryptophan. A D gene is named only where the DNA matches it firmly. Clone size, where shown, is once, few, many, or a class for clones that have expanded.

15	-	TRBV6-5	TRBD1	TRBJ1-6	TGTGCCAGCAGAGTCTCGGGACAGGGAGATCGACCCCTCCACTTT	CASRVSGQGDRPLHF
10	-	TRBV7-2	-	TRBJ2-5	TGTGCCAGCAGCTTACAGGGGTCCGACTTC	CASSLQGSDF
13	-	TRBV18	-	TRBJ2-5	TGTGCCAGCTCACCAGACAGGCAAGAGACCCAGTACTTC	CASSPDRQETQYF
14	-	TRBV20-1	TRBD1	TRBJ2-7	TGCAGTGCTAGTTGGGGACAGGGGTTTAACGAGCAGTACTTC	CSASWGQGFNEQYF
14	-	TRBV9	-	TRBJ1-1	TGTGCCAGCAGTGAACAGGGTTTCATCACTGAAGCTTTCTTT	CASSEQGFITEAFF
13	-	TRBV24-1	-	TRBJ2-1	TGTGCCACCAGTGAACCGACAGGCAATGAGCAGTTCTTC	CATSEPTGNEQFF
18	-	TRBV3-1/TRBV3-2	TRBD1	TRBJ2-3	TGTGCCAGCAGCCAAGATCGGGGGACAGGTCATTGTCCAGATACGCAGTATTTT	CASSQDRGTGHCPDTQYF
14	-	TRBV2	TRBD1	TRBJ2-7	TGTGCCGTGGCCCTGGGACAGGGTTTCTACGAGCAGTACTTC	CAVALGQGFYEQYF
14	-	TRBV9	-	TRBJ2-2	TGTGCCAGCAGCGTAGCAGGGGCGGGCGGGGAGCTGTTTTTT	CASSVAGAGGELFF
16	-	TRBV3-1/TRBV3-2	TRBD2	TRBJ2-3	TGTGCCAGCAGCCGCCGACTAGCGGGGACCACAGATACGCAGTATTTT	CASSRRLAGTTDTQYF
13	-	TRBV6-2/TRBV6-3	-	TRBJ2-7	TGTGCCAGCAGTCGCCAGGATACCTACGAGCAGTACTTC	CASSRQDTYEQYF
14	-	TRBV5-4	TRBD1	TRBJ1-1	TGTGCCAGCAGCTGGAAAACAGGGGGCACTGAAGCTTTCTTT	CASSWKTGGTEAFF
17	-	TRBV9	-	TRBJ2-3	TGTGCCAGCAGCGTAGGAGGATGGGCAGGGGACCAAGATACGCAGTATTTT	CASSVGGWAGDQDTQYF
16	-	TRBV2	-	TRBJ2-1	TGTGCCAGCAAGGGCCAGCGGGTTCCACCCTACAATGAGCAGTTCTTC	CASKGQRVPPYNEQFF
11	-	TRBV6-6	TRBD1	TRBJ1-2	TGTGCCAGCGGACAGGGCTGGGGCTACACCTTC	CASGQGWGYTF
16	-	TRBV5-3	TRBD1	TRBJ2-4	TGTGCCAGAAGCTTGGCGAGGGGGGACAGGGGTAATATTCAGTACTTC	CARSLARGDRGNIQYF
16	-	TRBV7-6	-	TRBJ1-6	TGTGCCAGCAGCGGCCCGGCCGGGGGGTATAATTCACCCCTCCACTTT	CASSGPAGGYNSPLHF
16	few	TRBV19	TRBD1	TRBJ1-5	TGTGCCAGTAGTATGGGGACAGTTAGAAGCAATCAGCCCCAGCATTTT	CASSMGTVRSNQPQHF
13	-	TRBV27	-	TRBJ2-7	TGTGCCAGCAGTTCCCACGACATGGGCGAGCAGTACTTC	CASSSHDMGEQYF
14	-	TRBV24-1	-	TRBJ1-2	TGTGCCACCAGTGACTCGGGACTGACCTATGGCTACACCTTC	CATSDSGLTYGYTF
14	-	TRBV27	TRBD2	TRBJ2-5	TGTGCCAGCAGTTTATCGGGACTAAGGGAGACCCAGTACTTC	CASSLSGLRETQYF